This TCR beta chain came from a study of blood T cells in healthy people across ages. In this sample, this clonotype turned up a few times. A read error may produce the germline difference seen at one junction end. With a J-beta primer mix and a sample-barcoded 5' primer, a second PCR ran about 7 to 12 cycles. TCRdb reprocessed the 5' RACE reads with MiXCR, giving one entry per CDR3 protein. Of 750,000 to 1,000,000 distinct CDR3 sequences in the sample, about 29% are singletons; the top ten hold around 9.6%. This CDR3 is built from 13 residues. Germline V gene data show CDR1 as SGHRS and CDR2 as YFSETQ. These sequences were also reported in another study, on T cells of mothers and their children.

The sequence came from a middle-aged woman in good health. The chain joins TRBV5-1 to TRBJ2-1; D call uncertain. Sequences were obtained from blood. The CDR3 DNA reads as TGCGCCAGCAGAGGCGAGGCGTTCAATGGGCAGTTCTTC. Translated, it gives CASRGEAFNGQFF.